The clone carrying this TCR beta chain was observed at least ten times. Its specificity is not known. These data come from a study of regulatory T cells in long-lasting Graves disease. Study details: Graves' patients (newly diagnosed) had been on antithyroid drugs under 3 months.

Study results and caveats: The number of shared public clonotypes was higher in persistent patients (2,741) than new patients (more than 850). Lower TCR diversity characterized persistent Graves' patients relative to newly diagnosed patients.

Germline lookup yields CDR1 MNHEY and CDR2 SVGAGI. The CDR3 extends over 14 amino acids. The V gene lost 4 bases and the J gene lost 4 bases, with 12 bases spanning the gap. CDR3 regions were amplified by Arm-PCR using iRepertoire HTBI primers to build TCR beta libraries. TCRdb processed the multiplex PCR reads anew with MiXCR; each CDR3 protein has one entry. The sample lists fewer than 500,000 distinct CDR3 sequences, about 16% occurring once. Time point given: newly diagnosed GD, antithyroid drugs for less than 3 months. Following extraction of RNA from PBMCs, that RNA was used to make the TCR library. The data were also submitted as part of a second study, on T cells in Graves' hyperthyroidism and ophthalmopathy. In that study: The HTBI primer set was used in a first-round RT-PCR of the TCR CDR3.

The TCR comes from a man in his forties with Graves disease. This rearrangement joins TRBV6-5 to TRBJ2-3; D might be TRBD2 (5 bases). The source was peripheral blood mononuclear cells (PBMCs), collected at new diagnosis, from a patient treated with antithyroid drugs. For the CDR3, the DNA is TGTGCCAGCAGTTTCCTTTCGGGATCAGATACGCAGTATTTT. Encoded protein: CASSFLSGSDTQYF.